Reported below is one T cell receptor (beta chain). There is no known antigen for this receptor. No quality values exist for individual bases; no much larger clone is one base distant. These data come from a study of beta chain features in type 1 diabetes (dated by TCRdb to 2016 to 2018). Broadly, across the study: No differences in mean age, gender distribution, total cell number or subset yield were found between patients and healthy donors. In the study, TCRB repertoires of sorted circulating CD4+ T cell subsets from recently diagnosed type 1 diabetes patients were compared with those of matched healthy donors. Whereas all 30 or so donors provided naive and central memory subsets, regulatory and stem cell-like memory subsets were isolated from just 8 patients and roughly eight healthy donors. Across all samples, some 100,000,000 sorted cells were examined, and cell number per subset correlated strongly with RNA yield.

All of the isolated RNA was reverse transcribed with the High Capacity cDNA Reverse Transcription Kit, so expressed TCRB transcripts were sequenced. Deep immunoSEQ sequencing was performed on naive, central memory and regulatory T cell samples, with an average of approximately 4 million total reads per sample. After sorted cells were lysed in RLT buffer, RNA was extracted with DNase-treated RNeasy Micro or Mini kits, with the choice depending on cell number. To prevent cross-contamination, every cell subset was processed on its own, while patient and healthy donor samples were processed together. The immunoSEQ multiplex PCR was used to amplify TCRB sequences from cDNA, yielding 87-bp fragments that span the CDR3 region. Amplicons were sequenced on the Illumina HiSeq platform. The published analysis was carried out like this. PCR bias was computationally corrected using synthetic template baselines, reads within Hamming distance 2 were collapsed, and singletons that could not be merged were discarded. By aligning reads against IMGT, V, D and J genes, CDR3 length, and insertions or deletions at six rearrangement sites were assigned. Within each subset, clonotype counts were normalized to the number of sorted cells before true diversity and Gini coefficients were calculated with the tcR R package. The overlap coefficient, calculated on TCRB nucleotide sequences, was used to measure repertoire sharing. As a proxy for the pre-selection repertoire, out-of-frame TCRB sequences from naive cells were analyzed. TCRdb's version of the immuneACCESS table is confined to in-frame rearrangements and falls short of the full clone set. An unresolved V gene accounts for under half of the shortfall where checked; the remainder is of unknown origin. The V and J calls and clone size were taken over from that table, and D and trimming were inferred from the DNA. The sample contains 300,000 to 400,000 clones, 13% of them found a single time. The top ten clones comprise 0.015% of the sample.

Each donor gave one peripheral blood draw, around 100 mL on average, collected into heparinised tubes. Using a panel that included CD45RO, CCR7, CD25, CD127, CD95 and CD27, naive, central memory, regulatory and stem cell-like memory CD4+ T cells were sorted on a BD FACSAria II. All sorted populations exceeded 95% purity. PBMCs were isolated right away by Lymphoprep density gradient centrifugation and were stained directly, without culture. Samples were stained and sorted in pairs, with one healthy donor and one patient per experiment, so that batch effects were minimized. From the cysteine up to the phenylalanine, the CDR3 has a length of 17 residues. Only the CDR3 region is kept as DNA, spanning 51 bases read in frame from base 1. CDR1 is given as SGHTA and CDR2 as FQGTGA, both from the germline V gene. V and J lose 1 base and 2 bases, and a span of 12 bases separates them. General study outcomes and caveats: Because cDNA rather than genomic DNA was sequenced, highly expressing activated cells could have been over-represented, although no difference in activation and CD3 levels was found between groups. Naive, central memory and regulatory TCRB repertoires appeared to be more alike among patients than among healthy donors. A moderate but significant shortening of TCRB CDR3 length was observed in type 1 diabetes patients in all four CD4+ subsets. Only small numbers of individuals were included in the HLA sub-analyses, which left unresolved whether HLA type had any influence on TCRB rearrangement. Fewer insertions and more nucleotide deletions at VDJ recombination sites were observed in patients with type 1 diabetes, implying thymic rearrangement abnormalities. Shorter templates might be favored by PCR, yet because patient and control samples were amplified and corrected together, any such skew would affect both groups equally.

The material sequenced was naive CD4+ T cells from blood. Sample cell subset or site, as interpreted from the label and publication: true naive CD4+ T cells. The V and J segments used are TRBV7-3 and TRBJ2-6; tentative D gene TRBD1, with 6 bases matching. The TCR was taken from a woman between 18 and 30 years old with type 1 diabetes. The sequenced DNA: TGTGCCAGCAGCTTAATGGGCAGGGGAACTGGGGCCAACGTCCTGACTTTC. This sequence encodes CASSLMGRGTGANVLTF.